The T cell receptor (beta chain) under discussion was sequenced for a study of cytomegalovirus exposure and HLA in healthy donors. CDR1 SGHVS and CDR2 FNYEAQ come from the germline V gene. The CDR3 has 16 residues. V shed 5 bases and J shed 0 bases, with 14 bases lying between them. Study results and limitations: Three chains linked to CMV were shown in vitro to be specific for CMV antigens. Cytomegalovirus status, reportedly, was diagnosed with high specificity and sensitivity by the classifier. Cytomegalovirus-associated TCR beta chains were listed, numbering 150 to 200. First-cohort TCR clusters were later found to tend to co-occur in the 90 to 150 validation repertoires.

Method: immunoSEQ multiplex PCR; TCRdb's copy keeps in-frame clones and lacks some. The sample includes a few hundred thousand clones, 88% of them seen just once. Regarding this clone: Its target is unknown.

Sequenced sample: PBMCs. This receptor was taken from a young man in good health and CMV-seronegative. The rearrangement links TRBV7-6 to TRBJ1-5; tentative D call: TRBD1 (5 bases). The CDR3 is CASSLQAGPSNQPQHF. The CDR3 bases are TGTGCCAGCAGCCTACAGGCAGGACCTAGCAATCAGCCCCAGCATTTT.